This T cell receptor beta chain was found in a study of T cell responses to AZD1222 COVID-19 vaccine (dated by TCRdb to the early 2020s). Looking at the study overall: TCR sequencing was performed for about 240 trial participants, of whom some 200 were given two doses of AZD1222 and approximately 26 were given two doses of MenACWY control vaccine. Trial participants were enrolled into age subgroups of 18-55, 56-69 and 70-plus years, which contained approximately 150, 28 and 58 TCR-sequenced participants, respectively.

Reading the germline V gene gives CDR1 SGHTA and CDR2 FQGNSA. The junction shows trimming of 7 bases on V and 6 bases on J, plus 13 bases between the germline ends. The CDR3, cysteine through phenylalanine, is 13 amino acids long. Only the CDR3 portion is preserved as DNA: 39 bases, with reading frame beginning at the first base. Concerning this clone: Its antigen remains unidentified. No much larger clone is present one base from it, and per-base qualities are unavailable.

The CDR3 regions of human TCRbeta chains were analyzed by immunosequencing. Turning to the authors' computational methods: Repertoire TCRs were checked for matches against a reference library of SARS-CoV-2-specific TCRs that had been generated using the MIRA antigen-specificity platform. Breadth was defined as the fraction of unique TCRs that were SARS-CoV-2-associated, and depth was defined as the fraction of total T cells that were SARS-CoV-2-associated. Using the MIRA data, each spike-specific TCR was assigned both to the spike region to which the TCR was reactive and to a CD4 or CD8 class. Log10-transformed breadth and depth values were compared by one-way ANOVA with Sidak's multiple comparisons tests. Entries here come from immuneACCESS through TCRdb and include only in-frame sequences with V and J called. Some clones fail to appear in such tables; in the studies checked, an unresolved V gene covers under half of the shortfall, and the cause of the remainder is unknown. The V and J calls and clone size were taken over from that table, and D and trimming were inferred from the DNA. The sample table records about 140,000 clones; roughly 93% of these occur just once. Roughly 2% of the sample is held by the ten biggest clonotypes.

The sample's time point label is to be understood as: about 28 days (+/-7) after the second vaccine dose. Because spike-specific TCR depth and breadth did not differ between the two schedules, AZD1222 recipients who got a second dose at roughly 4 weeks were pooled with those who got a second dose at roughly 12 weeks. The vaccinee samples were drawn from two UK trials, COV001 and COV002, one of which was a single-blind randomized controlled phase 2/3 trial testing AZD1222 (ChAdOx1 nCoV-19) in healthy adults. For TCRbeta chain sequencing, PBMC samples were collected from trial participants at day 0 and at day 28 after the second dose. The paper's findings and limits, for the study overall: Participants were mostly white British and included more females than males, and it was suggested by the authors that clonal diversity may have been underestimated. Epitopes outside the regions mutated in the B.1.351 and B.1.1.7 variants were reportedly recognized by nearly half of the unique spike-specific TCRs. Conclusions about previously exposed vaccinees were limited because only six AZD1222 recipients were SARS-CoV-2 seropositive at baseline. After two AZD1222 doses, spike-specific TCR breadth and depth were significantly higher than at day 0 and than in MenACWY recipients. The whole spike protein was spanned by vaccine-associated CD4 TCRs, and dominant responses were seen in regions 160-218 and 743-854. Because no samples from the day 14 peak response were available, repertoires could be characterized only after the peak T cell response. In the small 56-69-year group, the increase in depth fell short of significance, most likely because of low power.

The sequence joins TRBV7-2 to TRBJ2-1; the best D guess is TRBD1, with 5 bases matching. The sample was peripheral blood, taken 28 days after the second AZD1222 dose. This TCR derives from an adult who received the AZD1222 COVID-19 vaccine. The DNA is TGTGCCAGCACCTCCAGGGATTTCAATGAGCAGTTCTTC. Translated, it gives CASTSRDFNEQFF.